The 14 T cell receptor beta chains in this list originate from one sample, sequenced in a study of T cell responses to AZD1222 COVID-19 vaccine (dated by TCRdb to about 2021). Read against the paper, the sample's time point label means: baseline before first vaccination. Libraries were prepared through the immunoSEQ multiplex PCR assay. TCRdb holds this immuneACCESS table with in-frame rearrangements only. Some clones are missing; in checked studies, unresolved V genes explain under half, and the rest has no known cause. This sample comprises roughly 160,000 clones, 94% of them detected only once. The ten largest clonotypes hold approximately 0.64% of the sample. The sample consisted of peripheral blood, taken on day 0 of AZD1222 vaccination. The origin of the receptors is an adult in good health.

V usage is TRBV15 and J usage is TRBJ2-5; D unclear. Germline V gene sequence: CDR1 LNHNV, CDR2 YYDKDF (reference sequence). The V gene lost 1 base and the J gene lost 2 bases, with 11 bases spanning the gap. The CDR3 covers 15 residues. DNA for the CDR3: TGTGCCACCAGCAGAGGCCTGACACCGCAAGAGACCCAGTACTTC. Translated: CATSRGLTPQETQYF.

Only one count was recorded for this clone. The V and J genes are TRBV12-3 or TRBV12-4 and TRBJ2-7; D gene ambiguous. V gave up 6 bases and J gave up 7 bases, with 13 bases separating them. CDR3 size: 12 residues. CDR3 nucleotide sequence: TGTGCCAGCAGACTTGGACCGGCTGAGCAGTACTTC. It encodes CASRLGPAEQYF.

This clone occurred once. The chain couples TRBV7-9 to TRBJ1-1; D remains ambiguous. CDR1 and CDR2 from the germline V gene are SEHNR and FQNEAQ (reference sequence). The CDR3 spans 14 residues. V lost 1 base and J lost 2, with 8 bases in between. CDR3 nucleotides: TGTGCCAGCAGCTTAGGTGGGGTAAACACTGAAGCTTTCTTT. Amino acids: CASSLGGVNTEAFF.

This rearrangement joins TRBV30 to TRBJ1-1; 9 bases line up with TRBD1. CDR3 length: 14 amino acids. The germline V gene has CDR1 GTSNPN and CDR2 SVGIG (reference sequence). V was clipped by 4 bases and J by 5 bases; unmatched bases: 8. The CDR3 region has the DNA TGTGCCTGGATCCGGGACAGGGCTTCTACTGAAGCTTTCTTT. Translated: CAWIRDRASTEAFF. The whole variable domain, remainder taken from reference TRBV30 and TRBJ1-1, is SQTIHQWPATLVQPVGSPLSLECTVEGTSNPNLYWYRQAAGRGLQLLFYSVGIGQISSEVPQNLSASRPQDRQFILSSKKLLLSDSGFYLCAWIRDRASTEAFFGQGTRLTVV.

This clone occurred once. The V gene is TRBV24-1, the J gene TRBJ1-5, with D unclear. CDR3 size: 14 residues. Trimming took off 0 bases at V and 5 bases at J, with 7 bases between the two ends. The germline V gene encodes CDR1 KGHDR and CDR2 SFDVKD. As DNA, the CDR3 is TGTGCCACCAGTGATTTGAAGAACGATCAGCCCCAGCATTTT. This sequence encodes CATSDLKNDQPQHF.

The rearrangement links TRBV7-8 to TRBJ2-5, with 7 bases fitting TRBD1. Germline V gives CDR1 SGHVS, CDR2 FQNEAQ. The CDR3 has 16 amino acids. The ends lost 4 bases at V and 0 bases at J; junction bases unmatched: 8. The CDR3 DNA reads as TGTGCCAGCAGCTCTCGACAGGGCCCCCACCAAGAGACCCAGTACTTC. Translated: CASSSRQGPHQETQYF.

In its sample, this clone was seen a few times. The chain couples TRBV29-1 to TRBJ2-1; D might be TRBD2 (6 bases). The CDR3 is 13 amino acids. V was shortened by 7 bases and J by 0 bases, with 10 bases between the two germline ends. From germline, CDR1 is SQVTM and CDR2 ANQGSEA. The CDR3 spells CSGGGDSYNEQFF. DNA for the CDR3: TGCAGCGGGGGCGGGGACTCCTACAATGAGCAGTTCTTC.

This rearrangement joins TRBV18 to TRBJ2-7, with TRBD2 identical over 7 bases. The CDR3 length is 16 residues. Germline V CDR1 and CDR2: KGHSH, LQKENI. V lost 2 bases and J lost 4; bases outside the gene matches: 11. In DNA form, the CDR3 reads TGTGCCAGCTCACCAGTCCCGGGGGGTAGCGGATACGAGCAGTACTTC. Amino acid sequence: CASSPVPGGSGYEQYF.

The gene calls are TRBV6-5 and TRBJ1-2; D is possibly TRBD1 (6 bases). Per germline, CDR1 MNHEY and CDR2 SVGAGI. This CDR3 has 13 amino acids. With 3 bases removed from V and 8 bases from J, the gap between germline ends came to 13 bases. CDR3 amino acids: CASSYGGAYGYTF. Here the CDR3 DNA reads TGTGCCAGCAGTTATGGGGGCGCTTACGGCTACACCTTC.

The rearrangement links TRBV4-1 to TRBJ2-7, with 7 bases matching TRBD1. The junction had 6 bases not matched to a gene; V was cut back by 2 bases and J by 5 bases. Looked up from germline, CDR1 is MGHRA and CDR2 is YSYEKL. The CDR3 totals 14 residues. CDR3 residues: CASSQPTGIHEQYF. CDR3 bases: TGCGCCAGCAGCCAACCGACAGGGATCCACGAGCAGTACTTC.

The rearrangement links TRBV28 to TRBJ1-1, with TRBD1 matching 9 bases. CDR3 length equals 13 residues. Germline values: CDR1 MDHEN, CDR2 SYDVKM. V lost 8 bases to trimming and J lost 3 bases; unmatched junction nucleotides: 4. The DNA of the CDR3 is TGTGCCAGCGGGACAGGGCAGGACACTGAAGCTTTCTTT. Protein sequence: CASGTGQDTEAFF. The full variable domain, its missing parts supplied by reference TRBV28 and TRBJ1-1, is DVKVTQSSRYLVKRTGEKVFLECVQDMDHENMFWYRQDPGLGLRLIYFSYDVKMKEKGDIPEGYSVSREKKERFSLILESASTNQTSMYLCASGTGQDTEAFFGQGTRLTVV.

The chain recombines TRBV3-1 (or the pseudogene TRBV3-2) with TRBJ2-3; D ambiguous. This CDR3 has 16 residues. V lost 3 bases and J 0 bases, leaving 13 bases between the germline ends. Germline CDR1 is LGHDT and CDR2 is YNNKEL (reference sequence). In DNA form, the CDR3 reads TGTGCCAGCAGCCAGGAAAGCGTTCCTAGCACAGATACGCAGTATTTT. Encoded protein: CASSQESVPSTDTQYF.

V and J are TRBV19 and TRBJ1-2, with no clear D. This CDR3 spans 13 amino acids. With 3 bases removed from V and 5 bases from J, the gap between germline ends came to 10 bases. Germline V gene data show CDR1 as LNHDA and CDR2 as SQIVND (reference sequence). The CDR3 spells CASSIEAEYGYTF. In nucleotides, the CDR3 is TGTGCCAGTAGTATCGAGGCAGAATATGGCTACACCTTC.

V usage is TRBV6-5 and J usage is TRBJ1-5, with a possible D match to TRBD1 (5 bases). Germline V gives CDR1 MNHEY, CDR2 SVGAGI. V was cut by 4 bases and J by 3 bases, with 13 bases left in between. This CDR3 has 15 amino acids. As DNA, the CDR3 is TGTGCCAGCAGTTGGGGCGCCGGGGTCAATCAGCCCCAGCATTTT. This encodes CASSWGAGVNQPQHF.